This T cell receptor beta chain comes out of a study of T cells in Graves' hyperthyroidism and ophthalmopathy. This clonotype was counted between two and nine times. CDR1 and CDR2 (germline): KGHDR, SFDVKD. Trimming took 0 bases from V and 8 from J; bases not matched to a gene: 9. The CDR3 extends over 16 amino acids. Amplification yielded TCR beta CDR3 regions, with RNA transcripts as the source. TCR CDR3 underwent first-round RT-PCR with the HTBI primer set. TCRdb re-called the multiplex PCR reads through MiXCR, storing one row per CDR3 protein. In the table there are about 380,000 distinct CDR3 sequences, approximately 12% of which are singletons.

The origin of this receptor is a man aged 25 to 45 with Graves' hyperthyroidism that later progressed to Graves' ophthalmopathy. Sequenced: blood. The rearrangement uses TRBV24-1 and TRBJ2-1; 7 bases map to TRBD2. The CDR3 region is CATSDLGRGGSYEQFF. The CDR3 nucleotides are TGTGCCACCAGTGATTTGGGGAGGGGAGGATCTTATGAGCAGTTCTTC.